The 15 T cell receptor beta chains below come from one sample, sequenced in a study of tumor-infiltrating lymphocytes in primary liver carcinoma. TCR beta cDNA was made from 500 ng total RNA with a constant-region primer. Amplification in three nested multiplex PCR rounds with slightly modified ARM-PCR gave rise to TCR beta libraries. TRBV1-TRBV30 forward primers and a C-beta reverse primer were used in the first two PCR rounds, which each ran for about 10 cycles. TCRdb re-called the multiplex PCR reads with MiXCR, one entry per CDR3 protein. The repertoire holds about 320,000 distinct CDR3 sequences, with roughly 60% as singletons. The study extracted blood RNA from unsorted whole blood and also extracted germline DNA. The sequenced sample was peripheral blood. The receptors stem from a woman aged 25 to 39 with primary liver carcinoma and hepatitis B virus infection.

This clonotype appeared a few times. This chain uses TRBV6-5 with TRBJ2-2; 13 bases map to TRBD2. The CDR3 totals 16 residues. J gave up 5 bases and V 6 bases, and 6 bases lay outside the gene matches. The germline V gene encodes CDR1 MNHEY and CDR2 SVGAGI. DNA of the CDR3: TGTGCCAGCAGCCGCGGACTAGCGGGAGTAACCGGGGAGCTGTTTTTT. Translated: CASSRGLAGVTGELFF.

Turning to this clonotype: A junction boundary mismatches the germline segment, possibly from a read error. The genes are TRBV4-1 and TRBJ2-5, with D unclear. Germline CDR1 is MGHRA and CDR2 is YSYEKL. This CDR3 spans 16 amino acids. CDR3 in DNA: TGCGCCAGCAGCCAAGATGTCAGATCCGACCAAGAGACTCAGTACTTC. This encodes CASSQDVRSDQETQYF.

Points on this clonotype: At one of its ends the junction is not consistent with the germline gene, which may arise from a read error. The gene calls are TRBV11-1 and TRBJ1-2; 7 positions agree with TRBD1. In germline, CDR1 is SGHAT, CDR2 FQDESV (reference sequence). The CDR3 has 13 amino acids. The chain's CDR3 is CAGSARDSYGYTF. CDR3 coding DNA: TGTGCCGGCAGTGCCCGGGACAGCTATGGCTACACCTTC.

This clonotype appeared a single time. Possible read error: a much larger clone is one base away. This chain links TRBV6-2 or TRBV6-3 with TRBJ1-1; no definite D call. Trimming removed 2 bases at V and 1 base at J, with 14 bases between. Germline V gene data show CDR1 as MNHEY and CDR2 as SVGEGT. This CDR3 has 16 residues. CDR3 in amino acids: CASSYPRAGGNTEAFF. CDR3 nucleotides: TGTGCCAGCAGTTACCCGCGGGCAGGAGGGAACACTGAAGCTTTCTTT.

Concerning this clonotype: A read error is possible here, since a much larger clone lies one base away. This chain joins TRBV6-1 and TRBJ2-1, with 7 bases identical to TRBD1. CDR1 and CDR2 (germline): MNHNS, SASEGT. There are 13 residues in the CDR3. The V segment lost 4 bases and the J segment 9 bases; nucleotides outside the gene matches: 6. The CDR3, as DNA: TGTGCCAGCAGTGGTGACAGGGACAGTGAGCAGTTCTTC. It yields the protein CASSGDRDSEQFF.

Concerning this clonotype: Given a much more abundant clone one base away, this may be a read error. The gene calls are TRBV5-5 and TRBJ2-1, with D uncertain. CDR1 is SGHKS and CDR2 is YYEKEE in the germline V gene (reference sequence). CDR3 length equals 15 residues. The DNA for the CDR3 is TGTGCCAGCAGCCCGAGGACGGACCTATACAATGAGCGGTTCTTC. It specifies CASSPRTDLYNERFF.

This chain uses TRBV6-2 or TRBV6-3 with TRBJ1-5; TRBD1 agrees at 9 bases. From germline, CDR1 is MNHEY and CDR2 SVGEGT. The CDR3 totals 16 residues. The trim removed 6 bases at V and 1 base at J, leaving 7 bases unmatched. The CDR3 spells CASRYMDRGSNQPQHF. The CDR3 DNA follows: TGTGCCAGCAGGTACATGGACAGGGGAAGCAATCAGCCCCAGCATTTT.

This clonotype has only a few counts. The rearrangement links TRBV5-4 to TRBJ1-1; a possible D gene is TRBD1 (6 bases). Looked up from germline, CDR1 is SGHNT and CDR2 is YYREEE (reference sequence). V was clipped by 5 bases and J by 7 bases, with 18 bases between them. The CDR3 sequence is 14 residues long. CDR3 DNA: TGTGCCAGCAGATCCGGGCAGGGGACTATTGAAGCTTTCTTT. It codes for CASRSGQGTIEAFF.

On this clonotype itself: The CDR3 does not end in the conserved phenylalanine or tryptophan, so this is likely a read error. This sequence joins TRBV6-5 and TRBJ1-5; TRBD1 might be the D (6 bases). The V end lost 5 bases, the J end lost 6 bases, and 11 bases lay between the germline ends. The CDR3 extends over 13 amino acids. The V gene's germline CDR1 is MNHEY and CDR2 SVGAGI. The CDR3 protein is CASSPTGRQPQHI. CDR3 bases: TGTGCCAGCAGTCCGACAGGTCGTCAGCCCCAGCATATT.

Concerning this clonotype itself: One end of the junction is discordant with germline, which a read error may explain. The J gene is TRBJ2-7, the V gene TRBV12-3 or TRBV12-4; D assignment may be TRBD1 or TRBD2 (5 bases each). This CDR3 region has 13 residues. The CDR3 bases are TGTGCCAGCAGTTGGGGACGGGCCTACGAGCACTACTTC. It is translated as CASSWGRAYEHYF.

Points on this clonotype: A much more abundant neighbour one base away suggests this may be a read error. The V call is TRBV4-2, the J call TRBJ2-3, with 14 positions matching TRBD2. The junction had 15 bases not matched to a gene; V was cut back by 8 bases and J by 8 bases. Looked up from germline, CDR1 is LGHNA and CDR2 is YNFKEQ. This CDR3 has 17 amino acids. CDR3 nucleotide sequence: TGTGCCAGCTGCCGCACCGGGACTAGCGGGAGCCCGCGTACGCAGTATTTT. It encodes CASCRTGTSGSPRTQYF.

V usage is TRBV5-4 and J usage is TRBJ2-6, with D possibly TRBD1 on 6 matching bases. Germline CDR1 reads SGHNT; CDR2 reads YYREEE (reference sequence). V lost 6 bases, J lost 0 bases, and 13 bases lay in between. The CDR3 runs to 16 residues. The CDR3 DNA reads TGTGCCAGCAACTCGGGGACAAGCTCTGGGGCCAACGTCCTGACTTTC. Translation gives CASNSGTSSGANVLTF.

For this clonotype: Possible read error: a much larger clone is one base away. The chain joins TRBV29-1 to TRBJ2-5; TRBD2 matches at 8 bases. Germline CDR1 SQVTM, CDR2 ANQGSEA. This CDR3 spans 13 amino acids. The V gene end was trimmed by 6 bases and the J gene end by 9 bases; junction bases not matched to a gene: 12. This CDR3 is CSVARLARGSQYF. CDR3 coding DNA: TGCAGCGTGGCCAGACTAGCGAGGGGGTCCCAGTACTTC.

This clonotype was counted many times. The V call is TRBV11-2, the J call TRBJ2-5, with D maybe TRBD1 (6 bases). V dropped 5 bases and J dropped 7 bases, with 17 bases sitting between them. The CDR3 has 14 residues. Germline loops: CDR1 SGHAT, CDR2 FQNNGV. This CDR3 is CASSPSGGWVTQYF. CDR3 DNA sequence: TGTGCCAGCAGCCCGAGTGGGGGCTGGGTGACCCAGTACTTC.

This clonotype has ten or more counts. The gene calls are TRBV12-3 or TRBV12-4 and TRBJ1-5; D call uncertain. V dropped 6 bases and J dropped 7 bases, with 13 bases sitting between them. This CDR3 is built from 13 residues. CDR3 protein: CASRGLLGQPQHF. The CDR3 coding sequence is TGTGCCAGCAGGGGCCTCCTGGGGCAGCCCCAGCATTTT.